This T cell receptor beta chain was obtained from a study of shared clonotypes between healthy human individuals. General study points: Tissues were not sampled, only blood, and their repertoires likely differ. A limitation of the genetic and exposure-history diversity represented arose from few donors.

TCRdb keeps only in-frame clones here, not all; method: immunoSEQ multiplex PCR. The table includes about a million clones, approximately 68% detected once. With regard to this clone: Its antigen remains unidentified.

Germline V gene lookup returns CDR1 KGHSH and CDR2 LQKENI. The CDR3 totals 13 residues. The ends were cut back, 3 bases at V and 3 bases at J, with 5 bases in the middle. The chain joins TRBV18 to TRBJ2-2; D is undetermined. This sequence originates from a man younger than 30 in good health. The material sequenced was memory CD4+ T cells sorted from blood. As to subset: CD45RA-negative fraction. CDR3 region: CASSPSDTGELFF. The CDR3 bases are TGTGCCAGCTCACCCTCGGACACCGGGGAGCTGTTTTTT.